These 30 T cell receptor beta chains share one sample of origin, sequenced in a study of siplizumab effects on memory and regulatory T cells. Assay: immunoSEQ multiplex PCR; the TCRdb copy retains only in-frame clones and omits some. The sample records around 68,000 clones, 80% to 90% being singletons. Sequencing was carried out using Tregs sorted from blood. The source is a human donor in good health.

The genes are TRBV7-9 and TRBJ1-1; 8 bases fit TRBD1. The germline CDR1 and CDR2 sequences are SEHNR and FQNEAQ (reference sequence). Unmatched junction bases numbered 3, after V lost 3 bases and J lost 0 bases. The CDR3 consists of 15 residues. In DNA form, the CDR3 reads TGTGCCAGCAGCTTGCAGGGGGCCATGAACACTGAAGCTTTCTTT. Translation gives CASSLQGAMNTEAFF.

The chain couples TRBV30 to TRBJ2-1, with 8 bases identical to TRBD2. Germline V CDR1 and CDR2: GTSNPN, SVGIG (reference sequence). The CDR3 consists of 14 residues. Losses at the gene ends were 4 bases for V and 0 bases for J; bases not matched to a gene: 2. Written as DNA, the CDR3 is TGTGCCTGGAACAGCGGGAGCTCCTACAATGAGCAGTTCTTC. This translates into CAWNSGSSYNEQFF.

The gene calls are TRBV6-4 and TRBJ2-4; D call uncertain. The V end was cut by 2 bases, the J end by 0 bases, with 23 bases between. The CDR3 is made up of 20 amino acids. Germline-derived CDR1 and CDR2 are MRHNA and SNTAGT. DNA for the CDR3: TGTGCCAGCAGTGACCCGTCTCGTCCGTTTGCTGGGCTAGCCAAAAACATTCAGTACTTC. Translation: CASSDPSRPFAGLAKNIQYF.

This clone came up once. The chain couples TRBV6-5 to TRBJ2-4; the D is unclear. The CDR3 spans 11 residues. Looked up from germline, CDR1 is MNHEY and CDR2 is SVGAGI. With 6 bases removed from V and 6 bases from J, the gap between germline ends came to 6 bases. This CDR3 is CASRSGNIQYF. The CDR3 region has the DNA TGTGCCAGCAGAAGTGGAAACATTCAGTACTTC.

J is TRBJ2-2 and V is TRBV5-1, with D perhaps matching TRBD1 (6 bases). CDR1 is SGHRS and CDR2 is YFSETQ in the germline V gene. V dropped 2 bases and J dropped 4 bases, with 9 bases sitting between them. The CDR3 is 14 residues long. CDR3 nucleotide sequence: TGCGCCAGCAGCTTACCCAGGGGCACCGGGGAGCTGTTTTTT. It yields the protein CASSLPRGTGELFF.

This rearrangement joins TRBV7-9 to TRBJ2-2, with 7 bases fitting TRBD2. The CDR3 consists of 16 residues. Germline V gives CDR1 SEHNR, CDR2 FQNEAQ (reference sequence). J gave up 6 bases and V 7 bases, and 14 bases lay outside the gene matches. The CDR3 sequence: CASNSPSAGAPGELFF. The CDR3 DNA reads as TGTGCCAGCAACAGCCCGAGCGCGGGAGCCCCCGGGGAGCTGTTTTTT.

J is TRBJ1-3 and V is TRBV4-3; 12 bases map to TRBD1. After removal of 4 bases from V and 1 base from J, the junction contained 14 bases not matched to a gene. Germline CDR1 LGHNA, CDR2 YSLEER. CDR3 length equals 20 residues. Here the CDR3 DNA reads TGCGCCAGCAGCCTCACAAGTATACCGGGACAGGGGGCATCTGGAAACACCATATATTTT. Translated: CASSLTSIPGQGASGNTIYF.

This chain connects TRBV19 to TRBJ2-7; 7 bases map to TRBD2. The CDR3 runs 13 residues. Germline CDR1 and CDR2: LNHDA and SQIVND (reference sequence). V trimming: 3 bases; J trimming: 4 bases; junction bases outside the gene matches: 3. The CDR3 protein is CASSMSGAYEQYF. In DNA, the CDR3 is TGTGCCAGTAGTATGAGCGGGGCGTACGAGCAGTACTTC. Using reference TRBV19 and TRBJ2-7 for the parts outside the CDR3, the full variable domain is DGGITQSPKYLFRKEGQNVTLSCEQNLNHDAMYWYRQDPGQGLRLIYYSQIVNDFQKGDIAEGYSVSREKKESFPLTVTSAQKNPTAFYLCASSMSGAYEQYFGPGTRLTVT.

This chain links TRBV10-2 with TRBJ2-7, with a possible D match to TRBD2 (6 bases). The V end lost 3 bases, the J end lost 2 bases, and 8 bases lay between the germline ends. CDR3 length equals 13 residues. Germline V gives CDR1 WSHSY, CDR2 SAAADI. In DNA, the CDR3 is TGCGCCAGCAGTGAACCGGGGGCCTACGAGCAGTACTTC. Encoded protein: CASSEPGAYEQYF.

The V call is TRBV6-5, the J call TRBJ2-1; D is uncertain. The CDR3 is 13 amino acids. Germline CDR1 reads MNHEY; CDR2 reads SVGAGI. V gave up 5 bases and J gave up 2 bases, with 7 bases separating them. CDR3 DNA sequence: TGTGCCAGCAGTGCCCGGACCTACAATGAGCAGTTCTTC. Translation: CASSARTYNEQFF.

The CDR3 DNA follows: TGTGCCAGCAGCGTAGGGTCAGCTTGGGGCACTGAAGCTTTCTTT. Translated: CASSVGSAWGTEAFF. This chain links TRBV9 with TRBJ1-1, with D hard to call. The CDR3 has 15 residues. Germline CDR1 reads SGDLS; CDR2 reads YYNGEE. V lost 0 bases and J lost 4, with 13 bases in between.

Points on this clone: Lacking the conserved final phenylalanine or tryptophan, this CDR3 likely reflects a read error. This sequence joins TRBV13 and TRBJ1-2, with 10 bases matching TRBD1. The J segment lost 4 bases and the V segment lost 2 bases, leaving 7 bases of the junction unmatched. Germline CDR1 and CDR2: PRHDT and FYEKMQ (reference sequence). This CDR3 has 16 amino acids. The DNA of the CDR3 is TGTGCCAGCAGCTTAACCGGGACAGGGGCGACCTATGGCTACACCTCC. Translated: CASSLTGTGATYGYTS.

The CDR3 region is CASSDLAGYTF. The CDR3 DNA follows: TGTGCCAGCAGTGACCTTGCGGGCTACACCTTC. The chain links TRBV6-1 to TRBJ1-2; no clear D. V lost 3 bases and J lost 8, with 7 bases in between. Germline CDR1 and CDR2: MNHNS and SASEGT. CDR3 length: 11 residues.

The chain has TRBV5-1 and TRBJ2-2, with TRBD2 matching over 9 bases. Unmatched junction bases numbered 7, after V lost 3 bases and J lost 4 bases. The CDR3 contains 16 residues. The V gene's germline CDR1 is SGHRS and CDR2 YFSETQ. The CDR3 DNA reads as TGCGCCAGCAGCTACGTAGCGGGAGTTTCCACCGGGGAGCTGTTTTTT. It encodes CASSYVAGVSTGELFF.

The gene calls are TRBV7-2 and TRBJ2-5; 12 positions match TRBD1. V lost 7 bases and J lost 3; bases outside the gene matches: 9. Per germline, CDR1 SGHTA and CDR2 FQGNSA. The CDR3 covers 16 residues. In nucleotides, the CDR3 is TGTGCCAGCAAAACCGGGACAGGGGGCATCGAAGAGACCCAGTACTTC. This sequence encodes CASKTGTGGIEETQYF. The variable domain in full, completed from reference TRBV7-2 and TRBJ2-5, reads GAGVSQSPSNKVTEKGKDVELRCDPISGHTALYWYRQSLGQGLEFLIYFQGNSAPDKSGLPSDRFSAERTGGSVSTLTIQRTQQEDSAVYLCASKTGTGGIEETQYFGPGTRLLVL.

The gene calls are TRBV28 and TRBJ2-7; D gene ambiguous. The CDR3 totals 16 residues. Trimming shortened V by 6 bases and J by 5 bases, and 23 bases separated the two germline ends. Germline CDR1 reads MDHEN; CDR2 reads SYDVKM. CDR3 coding DNA: TGTGCCAGCAGATTTTTTTCCGGCCAAACTTGGGACGAGCAGTACTTC. The encoded protein is CASRFFSGQTWDEQYF.

This chain connects TRBV13 to TRBJ1-6, with TRBD1 as a possible D gene (5 bases). V lost 5 bases to trimming and J lost 9 bases, with 20 bases between them. Germline loops: CDR1 PRHDT, CDR2 FYEKMQ (reference sequence). This CDR3 comprises 16 residues. The DNA for the CDR3 is TGTGCCAGCAGCCCCTACGGAGGCAGGGAGGTTTCACCCCTCCACTTT. Residues: CASSPYGGREVSPLHF. Full variable domain (remainder filled in from reference TRBV13 and TRBJ1-6): AAGVIQSPRHLIKEKRETATLKCYPIPRHDTVYWYQQGPGQDPQFLISFYEKMQSDKGSIPDRFSAQQFSDYHSELNMSSLELGDSALYFCASSPYGGREVSPLHFGNGTRLTVT.

As to this clone: At one boundary the junction diverges from the germline segment, which might be a read error. The chain recombines TRBV4-1 with TRBJ2-3; perhaps TRBD1 as D (5 bases). The CDR3 consists of 15 residues. The germline gives CDR1 MGHRA, CDR2 YSYEKL. CDR3 nucleotides: TGCACCAGCAGCCAAGATAGTGGCAGGGCTGATACGCAGTATTTT. Translated: CTSSQDSGRADTQYF.

This clone was seen only once. This chain connects TRBV6-1 to TRBJ2-1; weak D call: TRBD1 (6 bases). V was trimmed by 0 bases and J by 3 bases, leaving 15 bases between them. The CDR3 extends over 17 amino acids. Germline values: CDR1 MNHNS, CDR2 SASEGT. CDR3 DNA: TGTGCCAGCAGTGAAGCGCTGGGGGCGCTATTCTACAATGAGCAGTTCTTC. This sequence encodes CASSEALGALFYNEQFF.

V and J are TRBV11-2 and TRBJ2-3; D uncertain. Deletions cut 2 bases from V and 0 bases from J, with 6 bases between. The CDR3 runs 14 residues. Germline lookup yields CDR1 SGHAT and CDR2 FQNNGV. CDR3 protein: CASSLWLSTDTQYF. DNA for the CDR3: TGTGCCAGCAGCTTATGGCTTAGCACAGATACGCAGTATTTT. Full variable domain (rest looked up from reference TRBV11-2 and TRBJ2-3): EAGVAQSPRYKIIEKRQSVAFWCNPISGHATLYWYQQILGQGPKLLIQFQNNGVVDDSQLPKDRFSAERLKGVDSTLKIQPAKLEDSAVYLCASSLWLSTDTQYFGPGTRLTVL.

This chain links TRBV7-6 with TRBJ1-5; D not resolved. This CDR3 is built from 15 residues. Germline loops: CDR1 SGHVS, CDR2 FNYEAQ. V was pared by 0 bases and J by 6 bases, with 12 bases between. CDR3 sequence reads: CASSLALIRGQPQHF. In DNA form, the CDR3 reads TGTGCCAGCAGCTTAGCGCTTATCCGGGGTCAGCCCCAGCATTTT.

The chain is built from TRBV5-4 and TRBJ2-7, with D possibly matching TRBD2 (6 bases). V was clipped by 0 bases and J by 6 bases, with 10 bases between them. The CDR3 is 13 residues long. Per germline, CDR1 SGHNT and CDR2 YYREEE (reference sequence). The CDR3 bases are TGTGCCAGCAGCTTGGTAGGCGGGACCGAGCAGTACTTC. Its translation: CASSLVGGTEQYF.

CDR3 in amino acids: CASREGGASTDTQYF. CDR3 nucleotides: TGTGCCAGCAGGGAGGGAGGGGCTAGCACAGATACGCAGTATTTT. The chain is built from TRBV6-5 and TRBJ2-3; 7 bases match TRBD2. The J segment lost 0 bases and the V segment lost 6 bases, leaving 6 bases of the junction unmatched. The CDR3 loop spans 15 amino acids. Germline loops: CDR1 MNHEY, CDR2 SVGAGI.

The rearrangement links TRBV6-5 to TRBJ1-2; 8 positions match TRBD1. Germline V gene lookup returns CDR1 MNHEY and CDR2 SVGAGI. This CDR3 has 14 residues. V shed 2 bases and J 8 bases; nucleotides not matched to a gene: 7. The CDR3 loop reads CASSYQARGQGYTF. In DNA form, the CDR3 reads TGTGCCAGCAGTTACCAGGCCAGGGGGCAAGGCTACACCTTC.

This clone was observed a handful of times. This chain's CDR3 is CASSIGGGRAYYTQYF. CDR3 sequence (DNA): TGTGCCAGTAGTATAGGAGGCGGGAGGGCCTATTATACGCAGTATTTT. The V call is TRBV19, the J call TRBJ2-3; the match to TRBD2 covers 9 bases. The CDR3 has 16 amino acids. Losses at the gene ends were 1 base for V and 7 bases for J; bases not matched to a gene: 9. Germline V CDR1 and CDR2: LNHDA, SQIVND (reference sequence).

V is TRBV19 and J is TRBJ1-5, with TRBD1 as a possible D gene (5 bases). Trimming left V 3 bases short and J 4 bases short, with 10 bases between. The CDR3 covers 14 residues. Germline CDR1 reads LNHDA; CDR2 reads SQIVND (reference sequence). DNA of the CDR3: TGTGCCAGTAGTATCCGCAGGGTAAATCAGCCCCAGCATTTT. This gives the protein CASSIRRVNQPQHF.

V and J are TRBV9 and TRBJ2-1; TRBD2 matches at 8 bases. The CDR3 consists of 16 residues. V shed 0 bases and J 3 bases; nucleotides not matched to a gene: 5. Germline CDR1 is SGDLS and CDR2 is YYNGEE. The DNA of the CDR3 is TGTGCCAGCAGCGTAGGTGGTAGCGGGAACTACAATGAGCAGTTCTTC. This sequence encodes CASSVGGSGNYNEQFF.

DNA of the CDR3: TGTGCCAGCTCACCAAACACAGGGGGCCTAAATGAGCAGTTCTTC. Protein product: CASSPNTGGLNEQFF. This rearrangement joins TRBV18 to TRBJ2-1, with TRBD1 identical over 9 bases. CDR3 length: 15 residues. Germline V gene sequence: CDR1 KGHSH, CDR2 LQKENI. V was pared by 2 bases and J by 7 bases, with 6 bases of the junction left unmatched.

The chain couples TRBV28 to TRBJ1-5; D perhaps matches TRBD1 (6 bases). CDR3 size: 14 residues. Germline CDR1 and CDR2: MDHEN and SYDVKM. V was trimmed by 5 bases and J by 6 bases, leaving 14 bases between them. CDR3: CASSRRTVGQPQHF. In DNA, the CDR3 is TGTGCCAGCAGTAGGCGGACAGTCGGTCAGCCCCAGCATTTT. The full variable domain, its missing parts supplied by reference TRBV28 and TRBJ1-5, is DVKVTQSSRYLVKRTGEKVFLECVQDMDHENMFWYRQDPGLGLRLIYFSYDVKMKEKGDIPEGYSVSREKKERFSLILESASTNQTSMYLCASSRRTVGQPQHFGDGTRLSIL.

This rearrangement joins TRBV5-4 to TRBJ2-3, with D perhaps given as TRBD1 or TRBD2 (5 bases each). The germline gives CDR1 SGHNT, CDR2 YYREEE (reference sequence). V was trimmed by 4 bases and J by 1 base, leaving 10 bases between them. The CDR3 consists of 14 residues. CDR3 amino acids: CASSRDLGTDTQYF. The CDR3 DNA reads as TGTGCCAGCAGCCGGGACCTAGGCACAGATACGCAGTATTTT.